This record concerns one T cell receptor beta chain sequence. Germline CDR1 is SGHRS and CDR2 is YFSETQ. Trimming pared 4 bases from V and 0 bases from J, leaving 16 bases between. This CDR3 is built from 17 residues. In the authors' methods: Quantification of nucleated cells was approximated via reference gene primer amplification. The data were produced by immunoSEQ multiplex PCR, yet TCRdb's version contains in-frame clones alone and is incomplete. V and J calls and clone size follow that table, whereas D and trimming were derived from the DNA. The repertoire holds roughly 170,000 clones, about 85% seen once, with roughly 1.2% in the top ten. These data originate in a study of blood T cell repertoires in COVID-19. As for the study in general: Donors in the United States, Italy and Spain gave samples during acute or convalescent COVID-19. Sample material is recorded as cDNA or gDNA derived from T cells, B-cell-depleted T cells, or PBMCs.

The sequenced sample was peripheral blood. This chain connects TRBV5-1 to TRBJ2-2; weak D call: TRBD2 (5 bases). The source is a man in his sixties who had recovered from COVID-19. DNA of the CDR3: TGCGCCAGCAGCCTATCTGGGAGTTTCGCGAACACCGGGGAGCTGTTTTTT. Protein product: CASSLSGSFANTGELFF.